This T cell receptor (beta chain) was documented in a study of T cells after yellow fever vaccination. Overall study findings and caveats: Among all clonotypes, a small share was observed in both CD4 and CD8 compartments.

TCRdb reprocessed the 5' RACE reads with MiXCR, giving one entry per CDR3 protein. Found here are 500,000 to 650,000 distinct CDR3 sequences, more than 9% of them singletons; the top ten hold 14% to 15%. Worth noting for this clonotype: Its antigen is unknown.

This CDR3 region has 15 residues. Trimming removed 5 bases from V and 10 bases from J, with 18 bases in between. Germline CDR1 and CDR2: SGHTA and FQGNSA. The TCR comes from a man under 40 who received the YFV17D yellow fever vaccine. The sequencing used PBMCs, collected on the day of the yellow fever booster vaccination. The chain recombines TRBV7-2 with TRBJ1-6; D remains unclear. CDR3 DNA: TGTGCCAGCAGCCCCTCTGGAGGCACGGGATCACCCCTCCACTTT. Translation gives CASSPSGGTGSPLHF.